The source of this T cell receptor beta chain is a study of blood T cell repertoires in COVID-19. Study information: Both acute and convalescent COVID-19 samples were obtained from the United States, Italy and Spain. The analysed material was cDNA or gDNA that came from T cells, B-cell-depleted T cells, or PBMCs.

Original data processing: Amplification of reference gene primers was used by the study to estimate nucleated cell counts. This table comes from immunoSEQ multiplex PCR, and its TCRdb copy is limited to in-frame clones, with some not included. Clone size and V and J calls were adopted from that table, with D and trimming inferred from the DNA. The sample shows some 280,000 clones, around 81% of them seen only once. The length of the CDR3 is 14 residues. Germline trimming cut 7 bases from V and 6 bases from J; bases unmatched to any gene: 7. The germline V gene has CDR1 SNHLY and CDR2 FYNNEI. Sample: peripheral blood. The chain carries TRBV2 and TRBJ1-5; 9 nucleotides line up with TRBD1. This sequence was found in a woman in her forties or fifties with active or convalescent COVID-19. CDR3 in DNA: TGTGCCAGCAACCCACAGGGGGCGGTTCAGCCCCAGCATTTT. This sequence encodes CASNPQGAVQPQHF. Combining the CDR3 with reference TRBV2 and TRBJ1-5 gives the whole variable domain EPEVTQTPSHQVTQMGQEVILRCVPISNHLYFYWYRQILGQKVEFLVSFYNNEISEKSEIFDDQFSVERPDGSNFTLKIRSTKLEDSAMYFCASNPQGAVQPQHFGDGTRLSIL.